This T cell receptor beta chain stems from a study of cytomegalovirus exposure and HLA in healthy donors. Study results and limitations: In vitro testing confirmed a few CMV-associated chains as specific for CMV antigens.

Donors were ostensibly healthy at sampling, although undocumented immune exposures were probable. Points on this clone: Its antigen remains unidentified.

The germline V gene has CDR1 SNHLY and CDR2 FYNNEI. V shed 6 bases and J 5 bases; nucleotides not matched to a gene: 8. This CDR3 comprises 14 residues. Primers included in the PCR were 60 Vbeta and 13 Jbeta primers. Here immunoSEQ multiplex PCR was the method, and the copy in TCRdb shows in-frame clones only, minus some. The data contain more than 85,000 clones, 55% to 75% of them seen just once; the ten biggest clones take up 5% to 7%. V and J are TRBV2 and TRBJ1-1; the match to TRBD1 covers 8 bases. The sequenced sample consisted of PBMCs. The receptor was isolated from a woman in her 70s in good health and CMV-seropositive. The CDR3 DNA sequence: TGTGCCAGCAGAGGACAGGGTTCGGGGACTGAAGCTTTCTTT. This codes for CASRGQGSGTEAFF.